This TCR beta chain is from a study of tumor-infiltrating lymphocytes in primary liver carcinoma. Findings of the study overall: Overlap in tumor-adjacent and tumor-blood pairs fell below that of tumor region pairs.

The template, approximately 500 ng total RNA, yielded TCR beta cDNA made with a constant-region primer. Libraries of TCR beta came from three nested multiplex PCR rounds with slightly modified ARM-PCR. The first two PCR rounds used TRBV1-TRBV30 primers with a Cbeta primer, approximately 10 cycles each. TCRdb re-analysed the multiplex PCR reads in MiXCR, keeping a single row per CDR3 protein. The sample has nearly 50,000 distinct CDR3 sequences, over 65% seen once; the top ten hold around 30%. Unsorted bulk tissue (about 19-33 mg) underwent RNA and DNA co-extraction. Trimming cost V 6 bases and J 1 base, with 9 bases left between them. The CDR3 loop spans 13 amino acids. This clonotype has at least ten counts. The antigen is undetermined.

This TCR was recovered from a middle-aged man with primary liver carcinoma and hepatitis B virus infection. Specimen: liver tumor tissue from sampling region 3. Specified subset: tumor region T3, left-lateral pole. This chain links TRBV12-3 or TRBV12-4 with TRBJ2-5; D perhaps matches TRBD1 (6 bases). CDR3 sequence reads: CASSRDTQETQYF. CDR3 nucleotides: TGTGCCAGCAGCCGGGACACCCAAGAGACCCAGTACTTC.